The 22 T cell receptor beta chains in this list originate from one sample, sequenced in a study of response to subunit inactivated influenza vaccine. In TCRdb, the RT-PCR reads were re-called with MiXCR into one record per CDR3 protein. The repertoire holds 710,000 or so distinct CDR3 sequences, 15% to 19% seen once, with roughly 10% in the top ten. Specimen: PBMCs from blood, collected 11 to 12 days after vaccination. The origin of the receptors is a man between 45 and 60 years old who received an inactivated influenza vaccine.

The J gene is TRBJ2-1, the V gene TRBV5-1; tentatively, D is TRBD2 (6 bases). The V end lost 0 bases, the J end lost 8 bases, and 18 bases lay between the germline ends. CDR3 length equals 16 residues. Germline V gene lookup returns CDR1 SGHRS and CDR2 YFSETQ. The CDR3 region is CASSLGSGGSGDEQFF. The CDR3 DNA is TGCGCCAGCAGCTTGGGATCCGGAGGGAGCGGTGATGAGCAGTTCTTC.

V is TRBV7-8 and J is TRBJ2-1; 7 bases agree with TRBD1. This CDR3 region has 16 residues. V was clipped by 1 base and J by 4 bases; unmatched bases: 7. In germline, CDR1 is SGHVS, CDR2 FQNEAQ. CDR3 region: CASSLVGRGMYNEQFF. In DNA, the CDR3 is TGTGCCAGCAGCTTAGTTGGCAGGGGGATGTACAATGAGCAGTTCTTC.

The V and J genes are TRBV7-9 and TRBJ1-1, with TRBD1 matching 7 bases. The CDR3 loop spans 15 amino acids. J lost 4 bases, V lost 6 bases, and 11 bases had no gene match. Germline CDR1 SEHNR, CDR2 FQNEAQ (reference sequence). Here the CDR3 reads CASRPEQGLSTEAFF. The CDR3 DNA follows: TGTGCCAGCAGACCAGAACAGGGGCTGAGCACTGAAGCTTTCTTT.

This clonotype was seen only a few times. The chain is built from TRBV6-5 and TRBJ1-1; D unclear. This CDR3 spans 15 amino acids. V lost 3 bases and J lost 3, with 14 bases in between. Germline CDR1 is MNHEY and CDR2 is SVGAGI. DNA of the CDR3: TGTGCCAGCAGTTATCCAGGTCGGGGAGACACTGAAGCTTTCTTT. This codes for CASSYPGRGDTEAFF.

The V gene is TRBV10-2, the J gene TRBJ2-3; D perhaps matches TRBD2 (5 bases). Trimming took 0 bases from V and 2 from J, leaving 12 bases between them. The length of the CDR3 is 16 residues. Germline loops: CDR1 WSHSY, CDR2 SAAADI. Here the CDR3 DNA reads TGCGCCAGCAGTGAGTCTGAGCGGAAGCTCACAGATACGCAGTATTTT. Protein: CASSESERKLTDTQYF.

The V gene is TRBV28, the J gene TRBJ2-5, with TRBD1 as a possible D gene (6 bases). Trimming took off 6 bases at V and 5 bases at J, with 19 bases between the two ends. Germline CDR1 MDHEN, CDR2 SYDVKM. The CDR3 has 15 amino acids. CDR3 nucleotide sequence: TGTGCCAGCAGACCACCGGGACAAACGGTCGAGACCCAGTACTTC. Translating it yields CASRPPGQTVETQYF.

This clonotype was detected many times. This chain joins TRBV7-8 and TRBJ2-1, with a possible D match to TRBD2 (6 bases). With 2 bases removed from V and 8 bases from J, the gap between germline ends came to 7 bases. This CDR3 has 12 amino acids. The germline V gene has CDR1 SGHVS and CDR2 FQNEAQ. CDR3 in amino acids: CASSLRGYEQFF. For the CDR3, the DNA is TGTGCCAGCAGCTTACGGGGGTATGAGCAGTTCTTC.

This clonotype has only a few counts. J is TRBJ2-5 and V is TRBV20-1; TRBD1 agrees at 7 bases. The V gene end was trimmed by 0 bases and the J gene end by 4 bases; junction bases not matched to a gene: 14. The CDR3 covers 17 residues. Germline V gene data show CDR1 as DFQATT and CDR2 as SNEGSKA (reference sequence). CDR3 amino acids: CSARDPLSGGLGETQYF. CDR3 DNA: TGCAGTGCTAGAGATCCTCTGTCAGGGGGTTTGGGAGAGACCCAGTACTTC.

This clonotype was observed a handful of times. The chain uses TRBV7-2 and TRBJ2-5; 13 positions agree with TRBD2. The CDR3 contains 15 residues. Germline V gives CDR1 SGHTA, CDR2 FQGNSA. J was trimmed by 1 base and V by 7 bases; bases with no gene match: 3. CDR3 sequence: CASIGTSGVQETQYF. DNA of the CDR3: TGTGCCAGCATCGGGACTAGCGGGGTCCAAGAGACCCAGTACTTC. The full variable domain, rest sourced from reference TRBV7-2 and TRBJ2-5, is GAGVSQSPSNKVTEKGKDVELRCDPISGHTALYWYRQSLGQGLEFLIYFQGNSAPDKSGLPSDRFSAERTGGSVSTLTIQRTQQEDSAVYLCASIGTSGVQETQYFGPGTRLLVL.

This clonotype came up a few times. The chain has TRBV20-1 and TRBJ2-7, with 7 bases lining up with TRBD1. Losses at the gene ends were 0 bases for V and 2 bases for J; bases not matched to a gene: 10. The V gene's germline CDR1 is DFQATT and CDR2 SNEGSKA (reference sequence). The CDR3 runs to 16 residues. The CDR3 sequence is CSARDGGQADTYEQYF. CDR3 in DNA: TGCAGTGCTAGAGATGGAGGACAGGCCGATACCTACGAGCAGTACTTC.

The CDR3 protein is CASSSSKGYNEKLFF. DNA of the CDR3: TGTGCCAGCAGCTCCTCTAAGGGGTATAATGAAAAACTGTTTTTT. The chain uses TRBV13 and TRBJ1-4; possibly TRBD1 for D (5 bases). Trimming pared 4 bases from V and 4 bases from J, leaving 13 bases between. The CDR3 sequence is 15 residues long. Germline V gene sequence: CDR1 PRHDT, CDR2 FYEKMQ (reference sequence).

The V gene is TRBV4-1, the J gene TRBJ2-7, with D possibly TRBD2 on 6 matching bases. Germline CDR1 reads MGHRA; CDR2 reads YSYEKL. The CDR3 covers 15 residues. V lost 3 bases and J lost 2, with 14 bases in between. The CDR3 is CASSQEGLGAYEQYF. The CDR3 coding sequence is TGCGCCAGCAGCCAGGAGGGTTTGGGGGCCTACGAGCAGTACTTC.

This chain joins TRBV12-3 or TRBV12-4 and TRBJ1-1, with unresolved D. The CDR3 length is 15 residues. V was cut by 7 bases and J by 0 bases, with 15 bases left in between. CDR3 nucleotide sequence: TGTGCCAGCACGAGGAGGGAGCAGTTGAACACTGAAGCTTTCTTT. Amino acids: CASTRREQLNTEAFF.

This rearrangement joins TRBV7-2 to TRBJ2-3; tentatively, D is TRBD2 (6 bases). Trimming shortened V by 5 bases and J by 0 bases, and 12 bases separated the two germline ends. Per the germline V gene, CDR1 is SGHTA and CDR2 is FQGNSA. This CDR3 is 15 amino acids long. The CDR3 nucleotides are TGTGCCAGCAGCCGTGGAGGGGCTAGCACAGATACGCAGTATTTT. This gives the protein CASSRGGASTDTQYF.

A few counts support this clonotype. This sequence joins TRBV28 and TRBJ2-7; D gene unclear. The CDR3 consists of 14 residues. Germline CDR1 is MDHEN and CDR2 is SYDVKM. Trimming removed 10 bases from V and 0 bases from J, with 16 bases in between. CDR3 sequence: CATIGAAFSYEQYF. CDR3 nucleotide sequence: TGTGCCACCATAGGTGCGGCCTTCTCCTACGAGCAGTACTTC.

This chain uses TRBV20-1 with TRBJ2-3; 8 bases line up with TRBD1. The ends lost 2 bases at V and 0 bases at J; junction bases unmatched: 7. The CDR3 consists of 16 residues. The V gene's germline CDR1 is DFQATT and CDR2 SNEGSKA (reference sequence). This CDR3 reads CSARNPGQDSTDTQYF. As DNA, the CDR3 is TGCAGTGCTAGAAACCCGGGACAGGATAGCACAGATACGCAGTATTTT.

The chain recombines TRBV20-1 with TRBJ2-2, with a possible D match to TRBD2 (7 bases). Germline V gene data show CDR1 as DFQATT and CDR2 as SNEGSKA (reference sequence). The CDR3 runs to 14 residues. V shed 3 bases and J shed 4 bases, with 12 bases lying between them. CDR3 nucleotides: TGCAGTGCTAGCGGGGGGCTTGGCACCGGGGAGCTGTTTTTT. Translating gives CSASGGLGTGELFF.

This clonotype was observed a handful of times. The V call is TRBV18, the J call TRBJ2-3; D is perhaps TRBD1 or TRBD2 (5 bases each). Trimming removed 6 bases at V and 7 bases at J, with 11 bases between. The CDR3 covers 12 residues. Germline V lookup: CDR1 KGHSH, CDR2 LQKENI. The CDR3 region is CASSGRANTQYF. In DNA, the CDR3 is TGTGCCAGCTCGGGACGTGCGAATACGCAGTATTTT.

The chain couples TRBV5-6 to TRBJ1-1; D possibly corresponds to TRBD1 (5 bases). V was pared by 0 bases and J by 1 base, with 10 bases between. This CDR3 spans 15 amino acids. Germline V gene data show CDR1 as SGHDT and CDR2 as YYEEEE. DNA for the CDR3: TGTGCCAGCAGCTTGGTCAGACAGACGAACACTGAAGCTTTCTTT. Translating gives CASSLVRQTNTEAFF.

The chain links TRBV20-1 to TRBJ1-4, with D perhaps TRBD1 (5 bases). The V gene's germline CDR1 is DFQATT and CDR2 SNEGSKA (reference sequence). V was clipped by 5 bases and J by 8 bases, with 18 bases between them. CDR3 length equals 14 residues. CDR3 region: CSAPFRGGGEKLFF. For the CDR3, the DNA is TGCAGTGCTCCATTCCGGGGGGGAGGAGAAAAACTGTTTTTT.

This clonotype was counted a few times. This sequence joins TRBV28 and TRBJ2-7, with 9 bases that match TRBD2. V lost 6 bases, J lost 7 bases, and 13 bases stayed unmatched. This CDR3 has 15 amino acids. CDR1 is MDHEN, CDR2 SYDVKM, per germline. CDR3 DNA: TGTGCCAGCAGGGGAGGGCTAGCGGGATCGGGGGAGCAGTACTTC. It codes for CASRGGLAGSGEQYF.

The table lists this clonotype with a count of one. The rearrangement joins TRBV2 to TRBJ2-1, with D perhaps matching TRBD1 (6 bases). The CDR3 consists of 14 residues. From germline, CDR1 is SNHLY and CDR2 FYNNEI. The germline V and J ends were trimmed by 4 bases and 8 bases, with 15 bases remaining between them. CDR3: CASSVSGEIYEQFF. For the CDR3, the DNA is TGTGCCAGCAGTGTATCAGGGGAAATCTATGAGCAGTTCTTC.